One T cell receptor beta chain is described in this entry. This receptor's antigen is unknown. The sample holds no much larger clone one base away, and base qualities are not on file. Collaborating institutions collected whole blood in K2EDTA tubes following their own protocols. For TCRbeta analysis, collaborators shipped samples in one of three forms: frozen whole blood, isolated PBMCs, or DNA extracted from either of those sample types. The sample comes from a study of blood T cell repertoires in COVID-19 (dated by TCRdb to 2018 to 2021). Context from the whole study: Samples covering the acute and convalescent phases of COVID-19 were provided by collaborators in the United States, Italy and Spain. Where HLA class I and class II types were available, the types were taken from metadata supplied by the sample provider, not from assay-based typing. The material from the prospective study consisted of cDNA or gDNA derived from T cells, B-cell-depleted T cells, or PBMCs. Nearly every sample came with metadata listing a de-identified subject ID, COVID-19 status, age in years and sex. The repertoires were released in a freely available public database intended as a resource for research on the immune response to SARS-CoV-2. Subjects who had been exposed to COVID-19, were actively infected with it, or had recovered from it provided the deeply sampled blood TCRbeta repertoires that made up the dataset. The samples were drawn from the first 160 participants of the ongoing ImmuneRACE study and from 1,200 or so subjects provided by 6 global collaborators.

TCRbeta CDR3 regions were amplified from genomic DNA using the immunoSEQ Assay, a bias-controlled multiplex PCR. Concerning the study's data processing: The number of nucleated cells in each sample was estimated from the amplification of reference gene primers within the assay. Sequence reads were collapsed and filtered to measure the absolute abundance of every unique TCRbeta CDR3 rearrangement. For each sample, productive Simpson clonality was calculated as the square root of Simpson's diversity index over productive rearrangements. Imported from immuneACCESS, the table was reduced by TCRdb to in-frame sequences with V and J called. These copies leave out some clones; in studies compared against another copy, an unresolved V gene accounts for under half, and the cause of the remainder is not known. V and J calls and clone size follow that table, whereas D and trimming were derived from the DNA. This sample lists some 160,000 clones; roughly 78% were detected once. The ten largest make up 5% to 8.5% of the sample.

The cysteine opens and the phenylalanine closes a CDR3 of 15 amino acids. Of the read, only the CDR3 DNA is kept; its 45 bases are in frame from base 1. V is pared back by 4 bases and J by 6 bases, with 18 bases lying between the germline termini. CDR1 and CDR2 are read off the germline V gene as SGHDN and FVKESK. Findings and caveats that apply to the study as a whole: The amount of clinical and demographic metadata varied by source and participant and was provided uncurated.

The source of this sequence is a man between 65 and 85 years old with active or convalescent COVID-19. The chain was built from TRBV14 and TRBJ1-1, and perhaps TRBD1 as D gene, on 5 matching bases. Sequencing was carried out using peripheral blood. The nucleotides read TGTGCCAGCAGCCGCCCCCAGGCCTGGGGGGCTGAAGCTTTCTTT. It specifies CASSRPQAWGAEAFF.